The source of this T cell receptor beta chain is a study of blood T cell repertoires in COVID-19. Produced via immunoSEQ multiplex PCR; TCRdb's table is partial and in-frame only. The data contain hundreds of thousands of clones, under 85% of them singletons. The CDR3 extends over 13 amino acids. The germline V and J ends were trimmed by 0 bases and 5 bases, with 5 bases remaining between them. The V gene's germline CDR1 is MNHEY and CDR2 SVGAGI. The gene calls are TRBV6-5 and TRBJ2-1; D unresolved. This TCR derives from a young woman with COVID-19, enrolled during active disease. The source material was peripheral blood. CDR3 coding DNA: TGTGCCAGCAGTTACTCGCAGAACAATGAGCAGTTCTTC. It encodes CASSYSQNNEQFF.